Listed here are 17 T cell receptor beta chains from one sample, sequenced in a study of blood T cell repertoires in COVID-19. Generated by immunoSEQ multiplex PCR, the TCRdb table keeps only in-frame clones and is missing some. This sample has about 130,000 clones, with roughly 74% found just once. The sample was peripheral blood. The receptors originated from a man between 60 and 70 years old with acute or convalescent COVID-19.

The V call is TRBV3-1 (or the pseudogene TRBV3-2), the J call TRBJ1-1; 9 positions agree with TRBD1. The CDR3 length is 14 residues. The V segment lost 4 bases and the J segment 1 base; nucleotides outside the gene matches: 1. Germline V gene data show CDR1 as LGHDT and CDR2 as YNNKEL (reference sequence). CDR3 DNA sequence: TGTGCCAGCAGCCGGGGACAGGGGAACACTGAAGCTTTCTTT. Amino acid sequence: CASSRGQGNTEAFF.

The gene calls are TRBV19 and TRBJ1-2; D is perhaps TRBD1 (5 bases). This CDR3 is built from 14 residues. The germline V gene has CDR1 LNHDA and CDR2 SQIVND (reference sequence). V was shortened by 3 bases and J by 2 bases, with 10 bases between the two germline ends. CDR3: CASSISGGNYGYTF. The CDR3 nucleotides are TGTGCCAGTAGTATTTCGGGGGGAAACTATGGCTACACCTTC.

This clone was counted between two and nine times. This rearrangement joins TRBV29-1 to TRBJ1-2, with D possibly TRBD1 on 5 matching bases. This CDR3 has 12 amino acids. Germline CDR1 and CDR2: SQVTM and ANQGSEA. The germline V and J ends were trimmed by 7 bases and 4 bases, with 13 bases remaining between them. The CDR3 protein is CSAGGALYGYTF. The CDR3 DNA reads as TGCAGCGCTGGAGGGGCCCTCTATGGCTACACCTTC. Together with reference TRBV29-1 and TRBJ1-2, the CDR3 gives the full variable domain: SAVISQKPSRDICQRGTSLTIQCQVDSQVTMMFWYRQQPGQSLTLIATANQGSEATYESGFVIDKFPISRPNLTFSTLTVSNMSPEDSSIYLCSAGGALYGYTFGSGTRLTVV.

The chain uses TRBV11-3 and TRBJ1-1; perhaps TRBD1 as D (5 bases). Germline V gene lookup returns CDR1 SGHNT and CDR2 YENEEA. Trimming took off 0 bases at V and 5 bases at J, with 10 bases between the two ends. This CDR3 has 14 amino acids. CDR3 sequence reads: CASSLDGGETEAFF. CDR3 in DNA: TGTGCCAGCAGCTTAGATGGGGGGGAGACTGAAGCTTTCTTT.

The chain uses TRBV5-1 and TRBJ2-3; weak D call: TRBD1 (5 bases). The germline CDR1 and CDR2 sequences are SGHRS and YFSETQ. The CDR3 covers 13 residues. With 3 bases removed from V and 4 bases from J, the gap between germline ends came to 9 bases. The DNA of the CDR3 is TGCGCCAGCAGCTCACAGGATGCAGATACGCAGTATTTT. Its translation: CASSSQDADTQYF.

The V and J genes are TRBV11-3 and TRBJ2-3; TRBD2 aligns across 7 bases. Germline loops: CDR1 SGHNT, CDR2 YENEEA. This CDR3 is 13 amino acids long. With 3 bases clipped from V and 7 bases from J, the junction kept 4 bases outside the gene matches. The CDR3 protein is CASSFTSAYTQYF. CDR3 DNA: TGTGCCAGCAGCTTTACTAGCGCGTATACGCAGTATTTT.

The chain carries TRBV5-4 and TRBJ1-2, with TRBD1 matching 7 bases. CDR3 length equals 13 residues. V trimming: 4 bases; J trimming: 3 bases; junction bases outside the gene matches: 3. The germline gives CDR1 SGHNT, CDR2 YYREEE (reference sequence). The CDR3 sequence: CASSAGQYYGYTF. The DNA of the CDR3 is TGTGCCAGCAGCGCGGGACAGTACTATGGCTACACCTTC.

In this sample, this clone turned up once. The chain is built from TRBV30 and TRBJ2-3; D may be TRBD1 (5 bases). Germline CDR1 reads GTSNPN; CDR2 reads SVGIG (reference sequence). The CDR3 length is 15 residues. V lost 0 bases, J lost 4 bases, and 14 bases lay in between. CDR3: CAWSVSGAAADTQYF. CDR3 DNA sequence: TGTGCCTGGAGTGTCTCTGGGGCCGCGGCAGATACGCAGTATTTT.

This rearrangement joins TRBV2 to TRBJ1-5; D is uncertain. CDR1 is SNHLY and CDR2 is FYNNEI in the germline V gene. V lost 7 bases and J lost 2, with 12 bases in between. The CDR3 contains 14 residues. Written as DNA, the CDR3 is TGTGCCAGCAACCAGAGGGCAGGCAATCAGCCCCAGCATTTT. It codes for CASNQRAGNQPQHF.

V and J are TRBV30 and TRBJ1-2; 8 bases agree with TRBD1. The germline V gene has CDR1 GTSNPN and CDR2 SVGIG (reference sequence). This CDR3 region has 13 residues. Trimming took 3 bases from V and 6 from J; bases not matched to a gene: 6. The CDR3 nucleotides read TGTGCCTGGAGGACCACAGGGGGGAATGGCTACACCTTC. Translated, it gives CAWRTTGGNGYTF.

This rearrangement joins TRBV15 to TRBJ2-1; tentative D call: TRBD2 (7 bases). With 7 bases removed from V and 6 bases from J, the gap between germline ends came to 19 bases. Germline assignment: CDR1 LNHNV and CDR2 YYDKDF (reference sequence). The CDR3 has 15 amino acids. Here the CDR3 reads CATTGGRESFNEQFF. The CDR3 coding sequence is TGTGCCACCACTGGGGGGCGGGAGTCGTTCAATGAGCAGTTCTTC.

This CDR3 is CASSAGTGERDGYTF. The CDR3 region has the DNA TGCGCCAGCAGCGCAGGGACAGGGGAAAGAGATGGCTACACCTTC. The V gene is TRBV5-1, the J gene TRBJ1-2, with 10 bases fitting TRBD1. Trimming cost V 4 bases and J 6 bases; bases outside gene matches: 9. The germline V gene has CDR1 SGHRS and CDR2 YFSETQ. The CDR3 has 15 amino acids.

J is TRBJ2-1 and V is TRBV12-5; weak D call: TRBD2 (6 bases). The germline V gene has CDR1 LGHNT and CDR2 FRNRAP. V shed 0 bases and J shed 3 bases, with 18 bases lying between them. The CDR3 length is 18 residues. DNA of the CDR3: TGTGCTAGTGGTTTGGTACGGGACGGGAGAATTCACTACAATGAGCAGTTCTTC. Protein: CASGLVRDGRIHYNEQFF.

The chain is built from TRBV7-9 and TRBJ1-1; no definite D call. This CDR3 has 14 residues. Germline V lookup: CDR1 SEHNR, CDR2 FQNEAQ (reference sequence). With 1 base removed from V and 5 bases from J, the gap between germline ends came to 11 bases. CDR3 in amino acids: CASSLVRGRTEAFF. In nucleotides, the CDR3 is TGTGCCAGCAGCTTAGTAAGAGGGAGGACTGAAGCTTTCTTT. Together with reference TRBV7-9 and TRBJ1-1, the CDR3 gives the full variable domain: DTGVSQNPRHKITKRGQNVTFRCDPISEHNRLYWYRQTLGQGPEFLTYFQNEAQLEKSRLLSDRFSAERPKGSFSTLEIQRTEQGDSAMYLCASSLVRGRTEAFFGQGTRLTVV.

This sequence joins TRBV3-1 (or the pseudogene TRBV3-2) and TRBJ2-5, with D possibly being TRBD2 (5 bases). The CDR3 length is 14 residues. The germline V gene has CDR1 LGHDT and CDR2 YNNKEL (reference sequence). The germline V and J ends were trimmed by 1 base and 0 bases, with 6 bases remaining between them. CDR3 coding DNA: TGTGCCAGCAGCCAAGGAGGGTACCAAGAGACCCAGTACTTC. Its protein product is CASSQGGYQETQYF.

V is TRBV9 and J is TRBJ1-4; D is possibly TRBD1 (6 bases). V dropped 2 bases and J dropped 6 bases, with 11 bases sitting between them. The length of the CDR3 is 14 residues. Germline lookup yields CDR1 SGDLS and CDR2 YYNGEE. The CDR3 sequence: CASSVSPGDEKLFF. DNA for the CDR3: TGTGCCAGCAGCGTTTCTCCAGGGGATGAAAAACTGTTTTTT. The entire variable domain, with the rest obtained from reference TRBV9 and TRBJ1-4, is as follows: DSGVTQTPKHLITATGQRVTLRCSPRSGDLSVYWYQQSLDQGLQFLIQYYNGEERAKGNILERFSAQQFPDLHSELNLSSLELGDSALYFCASSVSPGDEKLFFGSGTQLSVL.

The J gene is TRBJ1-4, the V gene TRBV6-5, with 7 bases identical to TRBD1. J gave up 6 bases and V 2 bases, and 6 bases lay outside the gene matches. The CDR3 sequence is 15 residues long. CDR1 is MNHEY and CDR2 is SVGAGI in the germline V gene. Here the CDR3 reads CASSYRTGGDEKLFF. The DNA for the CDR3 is TGTGCCAGCAGTTACCGGACAGGAGGGGATGAAAAACTGTTTTTT.